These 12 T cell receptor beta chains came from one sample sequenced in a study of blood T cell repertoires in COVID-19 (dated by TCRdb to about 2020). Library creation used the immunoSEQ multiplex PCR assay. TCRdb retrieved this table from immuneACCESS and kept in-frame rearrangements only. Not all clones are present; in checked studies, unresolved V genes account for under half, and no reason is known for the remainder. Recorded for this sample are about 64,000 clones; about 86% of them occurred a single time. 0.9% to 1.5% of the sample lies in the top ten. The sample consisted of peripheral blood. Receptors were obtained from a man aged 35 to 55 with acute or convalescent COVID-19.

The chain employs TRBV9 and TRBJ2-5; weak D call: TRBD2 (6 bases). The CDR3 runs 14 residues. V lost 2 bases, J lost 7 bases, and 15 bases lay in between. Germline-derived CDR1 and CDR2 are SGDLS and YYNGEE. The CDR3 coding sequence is TGTGCCAGCAGCGTTGGGGGGACGGCGGGGACCCAGTACTTC. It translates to CASSVGGTAGTQYF.

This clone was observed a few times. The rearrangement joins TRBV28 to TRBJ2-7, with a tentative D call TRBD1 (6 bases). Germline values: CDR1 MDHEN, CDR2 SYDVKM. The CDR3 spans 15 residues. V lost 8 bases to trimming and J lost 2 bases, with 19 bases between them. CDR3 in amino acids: CASQRVRDIPYEQYF. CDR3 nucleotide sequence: TGTGCCAGCCAGAGGGTCCGGGACATCCCCTACGAGCAGTACTTC.

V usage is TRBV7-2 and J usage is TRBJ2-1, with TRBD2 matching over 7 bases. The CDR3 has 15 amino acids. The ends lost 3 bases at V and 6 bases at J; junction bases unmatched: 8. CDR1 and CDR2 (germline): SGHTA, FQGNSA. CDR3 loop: CASSFRRLAGNEQFF. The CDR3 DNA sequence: TGTGCCAGCAGCTTCCGAAGACTAGCCGGCAATGAGCAGTTCTTC.

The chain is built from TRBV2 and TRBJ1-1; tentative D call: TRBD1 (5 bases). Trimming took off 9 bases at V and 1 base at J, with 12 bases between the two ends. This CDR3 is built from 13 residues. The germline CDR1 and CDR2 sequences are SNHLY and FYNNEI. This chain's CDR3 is CASARGRNTEAFF. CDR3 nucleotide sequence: TGTGCCAGTGCAAGGGGAAGGAACACTGAAGCTTTCTTT.

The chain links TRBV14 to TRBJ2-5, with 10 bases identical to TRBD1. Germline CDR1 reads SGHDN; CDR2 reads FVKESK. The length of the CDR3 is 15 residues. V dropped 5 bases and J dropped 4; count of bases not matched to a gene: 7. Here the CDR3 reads CASSYRTGGGETQYF. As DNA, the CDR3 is TGTGCCAGCAGCTATCGGACAGGGGGAGGAGAGACCCAGTACTTC. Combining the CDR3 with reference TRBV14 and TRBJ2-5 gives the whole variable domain EAGVTQFPSHSVIEKGQTVTLRCDPISGHDNLYWYRRVMGKEIKFLLHFVKESKQDESGMPNNRFLAERTGGTYSTLKVQPAELEDSGVYFCASSYRTGGGETQYFGPGTRLLVL.

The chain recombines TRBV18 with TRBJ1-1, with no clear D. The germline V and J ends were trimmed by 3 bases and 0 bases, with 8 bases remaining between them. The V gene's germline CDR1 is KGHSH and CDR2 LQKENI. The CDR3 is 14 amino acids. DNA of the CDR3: TGTGCCAGCTCACCCAAGAACATGAACACTGAAGCTTTCTTT. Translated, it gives CASSPKNMNTEAFF. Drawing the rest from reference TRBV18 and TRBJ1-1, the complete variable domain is NAGVMQNPRHLVRRRGQEARLRCSPMKGHSHVYWYRQLPEEGLKFMVYLQKENIIDESGMPKERFSAEFPKEGPSILRIQQVVRGDSAAYFCASSPKNMNTEAFFGQGTRLTVV.

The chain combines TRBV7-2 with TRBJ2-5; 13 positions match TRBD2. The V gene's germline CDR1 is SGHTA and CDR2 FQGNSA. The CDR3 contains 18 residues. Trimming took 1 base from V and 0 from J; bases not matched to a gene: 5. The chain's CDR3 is CASSLGTSGGAYQETQYF. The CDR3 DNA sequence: TGTGCCAGCAGCTTAGGTACTAGCGGGGGGGCCTACCAAGAGACCCAGTACTTC.

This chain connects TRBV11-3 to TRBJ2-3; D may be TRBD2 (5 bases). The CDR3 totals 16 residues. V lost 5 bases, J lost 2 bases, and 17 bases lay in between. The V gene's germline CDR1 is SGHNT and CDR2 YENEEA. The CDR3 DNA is TGTGCCAGCAGCGCCCCGGGATTTTATAACACAGATACGCAGTATTTT. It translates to CASSAPGFYNTDTQYF. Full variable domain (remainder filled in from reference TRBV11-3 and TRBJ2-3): EAGVVQSPRYKIIEKKQPVAFWCNPISGHNTLYWYLQNLGQGPELLIRYENEEAVDDSQLPKDRFSAERLKGVDSTLKIQPAELGDSAVYLCASSAPGFYNTDTQYFGPGTRLTVL.

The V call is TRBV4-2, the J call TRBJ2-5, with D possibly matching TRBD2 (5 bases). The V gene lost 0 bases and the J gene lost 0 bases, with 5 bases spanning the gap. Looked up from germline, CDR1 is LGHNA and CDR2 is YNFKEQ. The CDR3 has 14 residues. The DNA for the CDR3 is TGTGCCAGCAGCCAAGAGAGGGACCAAGAGACCCAGTACTTC. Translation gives CASSQERDQETQYF.

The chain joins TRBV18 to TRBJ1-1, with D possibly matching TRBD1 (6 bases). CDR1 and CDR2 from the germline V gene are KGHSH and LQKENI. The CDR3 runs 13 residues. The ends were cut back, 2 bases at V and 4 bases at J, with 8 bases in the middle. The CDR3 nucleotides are TGTGCCAGCTCACCATTACAGGGCACTGAAGCTTTCTTT. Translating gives CASSPLQGTEAFF. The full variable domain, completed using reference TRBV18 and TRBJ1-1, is NAGVMQNPRHLVRRRGQEARLRCSPMKGHSHVYWYRQLPEEGLKFMVYLQKENIIDESGMPKERFSAEFPKEGPSILRIQQVVRGDSAAYFCASSPLQGTEAFFGQGTRLTVV.

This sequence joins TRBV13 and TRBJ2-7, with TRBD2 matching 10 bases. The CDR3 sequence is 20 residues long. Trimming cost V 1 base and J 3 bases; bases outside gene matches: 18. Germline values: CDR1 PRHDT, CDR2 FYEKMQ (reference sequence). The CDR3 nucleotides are TGTGCCAGCAGCTTAGTCGGGGTGAGCGGGGGGGCCGCTAGGTTCTACGAGCAGTACTTC. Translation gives CASSLVGVSGGAARFYEQYF. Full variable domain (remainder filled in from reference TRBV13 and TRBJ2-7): AAGVIQSPRHLIKEKRETATLKCYPIPRHDTVYWYQQGPGQDPQFLISFYEKMQSDKGSIPDRFSAQQFSDYHSELNMSSLELGDSALYFCASSLVGVSGGAARFYEQYFGPGTRLTVT.

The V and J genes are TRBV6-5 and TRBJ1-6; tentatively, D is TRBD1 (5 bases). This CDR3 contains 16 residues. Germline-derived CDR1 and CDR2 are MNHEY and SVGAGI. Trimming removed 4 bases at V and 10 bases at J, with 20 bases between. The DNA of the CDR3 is TGTGCCAGCAGTTCCACCCAGGGCAGGGTAGGCTCACCCCTCCACTTT. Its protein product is CASSSTQGRVGSPLHF.